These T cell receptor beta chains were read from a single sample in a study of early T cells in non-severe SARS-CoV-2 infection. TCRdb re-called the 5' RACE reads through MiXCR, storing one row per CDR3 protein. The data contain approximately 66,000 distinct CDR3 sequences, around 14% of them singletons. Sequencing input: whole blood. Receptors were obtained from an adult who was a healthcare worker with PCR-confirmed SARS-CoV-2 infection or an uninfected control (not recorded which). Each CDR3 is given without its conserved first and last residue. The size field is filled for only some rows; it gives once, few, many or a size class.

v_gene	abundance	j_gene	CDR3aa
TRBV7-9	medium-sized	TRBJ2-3	ASSLAVTDTQY
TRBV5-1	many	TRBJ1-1	ASSLTGLNTEAF
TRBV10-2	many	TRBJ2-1	ASSDDRGGRYNEQF
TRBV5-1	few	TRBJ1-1	ASSLPMSTEAF
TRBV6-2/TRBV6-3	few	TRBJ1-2	ASSSPGTVLAYGYT
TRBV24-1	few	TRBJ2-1	ATSDPRTSGKTYNEQF
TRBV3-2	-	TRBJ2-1	ASSHGQGVPYNEQF
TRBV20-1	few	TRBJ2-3	SARKGLAGGGTQY
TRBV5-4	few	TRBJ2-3	ASSPGTSLTDTQY
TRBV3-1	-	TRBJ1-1	ASSLLTGEPTEAF
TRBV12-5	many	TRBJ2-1	ATGLGDRYNEQF
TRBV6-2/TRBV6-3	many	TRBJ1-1	ASKTLSPIDRGRTEAF
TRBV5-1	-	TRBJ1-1	ASSLVAENTEAF
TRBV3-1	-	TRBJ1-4	ASSPREPPKLF
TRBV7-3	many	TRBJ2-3	ASSFGPSTDTQY